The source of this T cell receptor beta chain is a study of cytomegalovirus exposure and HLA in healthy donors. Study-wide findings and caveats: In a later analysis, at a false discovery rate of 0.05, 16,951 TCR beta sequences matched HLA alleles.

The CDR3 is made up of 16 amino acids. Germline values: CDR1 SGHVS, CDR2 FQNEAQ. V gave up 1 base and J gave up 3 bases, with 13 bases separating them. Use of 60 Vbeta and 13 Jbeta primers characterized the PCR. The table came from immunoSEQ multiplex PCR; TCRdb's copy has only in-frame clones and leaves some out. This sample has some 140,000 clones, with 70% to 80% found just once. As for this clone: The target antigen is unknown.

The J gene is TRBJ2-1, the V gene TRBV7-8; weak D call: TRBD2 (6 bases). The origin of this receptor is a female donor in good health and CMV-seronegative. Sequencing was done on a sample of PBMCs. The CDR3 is CASSLGDSRLYNEQFF. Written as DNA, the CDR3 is TGTGCCAGCAGCTTAGGGGACTCCAGGCTCTACAATGAGCAGTTCTTC. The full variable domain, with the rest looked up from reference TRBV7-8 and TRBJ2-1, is GAGVSQSPRYKVAKRGQDVALRCDPISGHVSLFWYQQALGQGPEFLTYFQNEAQLDKSGLPSDRFFAERPEGSVSTLKIQRTQQEDSAVYLCASSLGDSRLYNEQFFGPGTRLTVL.